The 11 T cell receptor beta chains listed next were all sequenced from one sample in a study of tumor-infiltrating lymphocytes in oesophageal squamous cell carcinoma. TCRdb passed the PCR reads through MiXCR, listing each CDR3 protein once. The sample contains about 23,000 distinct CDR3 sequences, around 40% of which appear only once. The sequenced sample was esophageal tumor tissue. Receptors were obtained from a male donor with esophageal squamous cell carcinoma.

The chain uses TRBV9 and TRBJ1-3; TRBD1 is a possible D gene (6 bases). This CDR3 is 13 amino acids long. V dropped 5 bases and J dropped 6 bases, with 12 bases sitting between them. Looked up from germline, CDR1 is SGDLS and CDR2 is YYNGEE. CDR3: CASRGQGINTIYF. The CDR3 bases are TGTGCCAGCAGAGGGCAGGGGATAAACACCATATATTTT.

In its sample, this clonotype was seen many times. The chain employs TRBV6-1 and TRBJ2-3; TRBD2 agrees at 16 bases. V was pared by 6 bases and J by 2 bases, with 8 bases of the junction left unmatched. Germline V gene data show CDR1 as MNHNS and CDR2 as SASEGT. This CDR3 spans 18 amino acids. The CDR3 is CASRPPGLAGGPTDTQYF. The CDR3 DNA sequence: TGTGCCAGCAGACCTCCGGGACTAGCGGGGGGGCCCACAGATACGCAGTATTTT.

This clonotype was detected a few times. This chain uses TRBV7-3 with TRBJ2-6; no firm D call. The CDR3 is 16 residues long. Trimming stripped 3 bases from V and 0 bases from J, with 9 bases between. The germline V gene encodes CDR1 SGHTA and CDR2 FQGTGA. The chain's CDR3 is CASSLVPYSGANVLTF. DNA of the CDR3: TGTGCCAGCAGCTTGGTTCCTTACTCTGGGGCCAACGTCCTGACTTTC. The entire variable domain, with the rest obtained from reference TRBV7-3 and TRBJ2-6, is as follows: GAGVSQTPSNKVTEKGKYVELRCDPISGHTALYWYRQSLGQGPEFLIYFQGTGAADDSGLPNDRFFAVRPEGSVSTLKIQRTERGDSAVYLCASSLVPYSGANVLTFGAGSRLTVL.

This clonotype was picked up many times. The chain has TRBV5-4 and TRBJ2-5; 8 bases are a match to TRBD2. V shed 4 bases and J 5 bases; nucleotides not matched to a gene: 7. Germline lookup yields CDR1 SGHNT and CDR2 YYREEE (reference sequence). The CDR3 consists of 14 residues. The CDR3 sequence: CASSPGGGSETQYF. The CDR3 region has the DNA TGTGCCAGCAGCCCCGGGGGGGGGAGTGAGACCCAGTACTTC.

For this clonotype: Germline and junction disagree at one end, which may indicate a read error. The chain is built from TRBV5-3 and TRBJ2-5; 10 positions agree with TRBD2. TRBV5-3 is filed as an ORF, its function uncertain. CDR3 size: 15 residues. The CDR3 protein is CASSLGTSGEETQYF. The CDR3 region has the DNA TGTGCCAGCAGCTTGGGTACTAGCGGGGAAGAGACCCAGTACTTC.

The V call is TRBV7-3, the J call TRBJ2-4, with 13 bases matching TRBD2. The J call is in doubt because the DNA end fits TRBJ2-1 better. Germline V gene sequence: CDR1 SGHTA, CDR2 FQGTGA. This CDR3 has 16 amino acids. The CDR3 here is CASSLRGLAGFNEQFF. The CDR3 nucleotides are TGTGCCAGCAGTCTACGGGGACTAGCGGGATTCAATGAGCAGTTCTTC.

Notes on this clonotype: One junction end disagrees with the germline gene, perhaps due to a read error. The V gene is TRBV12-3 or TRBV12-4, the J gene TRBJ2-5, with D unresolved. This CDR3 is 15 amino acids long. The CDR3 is CASSLDMTSNSPLHF. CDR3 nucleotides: TGTGCCAGCAGTTTAGACATGACGTCCAATTCACCCCTCCACTTC.

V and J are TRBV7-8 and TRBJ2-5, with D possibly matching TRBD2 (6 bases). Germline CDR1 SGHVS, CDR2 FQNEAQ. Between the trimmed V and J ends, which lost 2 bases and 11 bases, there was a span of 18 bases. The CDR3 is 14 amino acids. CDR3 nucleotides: TGTGCCAGCAGCTTAACGGGAGTATACAATGAGCAGTACTTC. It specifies CASSLTGVYNEQYF.

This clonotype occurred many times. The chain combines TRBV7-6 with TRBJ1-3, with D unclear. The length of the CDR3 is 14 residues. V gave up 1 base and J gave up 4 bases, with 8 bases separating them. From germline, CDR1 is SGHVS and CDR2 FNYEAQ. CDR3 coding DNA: TGTGCCAGCAGCTTAGATTTGACGGGAAACACCATATATTTT. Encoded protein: CASSLDLTGNTIYF.

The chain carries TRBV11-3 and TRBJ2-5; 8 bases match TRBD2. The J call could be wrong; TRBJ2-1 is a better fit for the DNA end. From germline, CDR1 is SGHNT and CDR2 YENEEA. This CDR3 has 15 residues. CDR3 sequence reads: CASSGGRPPYNEQFF. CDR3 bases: TGTGCCAGCAGTGGCGGGAGGCCCCCCTACAATGAGCAGTTCTTC.

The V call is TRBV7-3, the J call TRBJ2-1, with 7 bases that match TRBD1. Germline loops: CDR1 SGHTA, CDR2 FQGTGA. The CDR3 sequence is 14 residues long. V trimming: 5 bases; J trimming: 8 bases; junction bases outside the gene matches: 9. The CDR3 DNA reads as TGTGCCAGCAGCCCCGACAGGGAGAGACATGAGCAGTTCTTC. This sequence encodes CASSPDRERHEQFF.